These 18 T cell receptor beta chains were all obtained from the same sample, sequenced in a study of cytomegalovirus exposure and HLA in healthy donors. PCR involved 60 Vbeta and 13 Jbeta primers. Using immunoSEQ multiplex PCR, the repertoire was profiled, and TCRdb retains in-frame clones only, with some absent. The profile covers hundreds of thousands of clones, with roughly 91% appearing a single time and about 1% taken by the ten largest. The sample taken for sequencing was PBMCs. All receptors derive from a woman aged 18 to 35 in good health and CMV-seronegative.

This rearrangement joins TRBV10-1 to TRBJ2-7; 7 positions match TRBD1. V gave up 6 bases and J gave up 4 bases; unmatched junction bases: 9. This CDR3 region has 14 residues. From germline, CDR1 is WNHNN and CDR2 SYGVQD (reference sequence). CDR3 amino acids: CASSQGVDPYEQYF. The CDR3 nucleotides are TGCGCCAGCAGCCAGGGGGTTGACCCGTACGAGCAGTACTTC.

This chain connects TRBV5-1 to TRBJ1-2; TRBD1 matches at 10 bases. This CDR3 is built from 16 residues. Germline CDR1 is SGHRS and CDR2 is YFSETQ. Losses at the gene ends were 4 bases for V and 0 bases for J; bases not matched to a gene: 6. CDR3 nucleotide sequence: TGCGCCAGCAGCCCGGACAGGGGGTACGCTAACTATGGCTACACCTTC. This sequence encodes CASSPDRGYANYGYTF.

As DNA, the CDR3 is TGTGCCAGCAGTCTCACAGGGTTTGGGTACGAGCAGTACTTC. Its protein is CASSLTGFGYEQYF. The V gene is TRBV27, the J gene TRBJ2-7; perhaps TRBD1 as D (6 bases). The V end was cut by 5 bases, the J end by 4 bases, with 15 bases between. The germline gives CDR1 MNHEY, CDR2 SMNVEV (reference sequence). The CDR3 extends over 14 amino acids.

The J gene is TRBJ2-2, the V gene TRBV5-1; maybe TRBD1 (5 bases). The CDR3 spans 15 residues. Trimming removed 2 bases from V and 2 bases from J, with 10 bases in between. The germline V gene encodes CDR1 SGHRS and CDR2 YFSETQ. The CDR3 DNA reads as TGCGCCAGCAGCTTCTGGACAACTAACACCGGGGAGCTGTTTTTT. Residues: CASSFWTTNTGELFF.

The chain uses TRBV4-1 and TRBJ1-1; no clear D. The V and J ends lost 3 bases and 0 bases respectively, with 5 bases between them. Germline CDR1 MGHRA, CDR2 YSYEKL. This CDR3 contains 13 residues. In DNA form, the CDR3 reads TGCGCCAGCAGCCACAATCTGAACACTGAAGCTTTCTTT. Translation: CASSHNLNTEAFF.

The DNA for the CDR3 is TGCGCCAGCAGCTTGGTTCTAGCGGGGGGCACAGATACGCAGTATTTT. The encoded protein is CASSLVLAGGTDTQYF. The chain recombines TRBV5-1 with TRBJ2-3; 10 bases are shared with TRBD2. The CDR3 consists of 16 residues. Germline V gene lookup returns CDR1 SGHRS and CDR2 YFSETQ. J lost 1 base, V lost 0 bases, and 2 bases had no gene match.

This chain joins TRBV9 and TRBJ1-2; the D gene is possibly TRBD1 (6 bases). The V gene's germline CDR1 is SGDLS and CDR2 YYNGEE. CDR3 length: 14 residues. V shed 3 bases and J shed 5 bases, with 14 bases lying between them. The CDR3 protein is CASSEGDRSYGYTF. CDR3 in DNA: TGTGCCAGCAGCGAGGGGGACCGATCTTATGGCTACACCTTC.

This chain's CDR3 is CASSPRNKNTEAFF. Here the CDR3 DNA reads TGTGCCAGCAGCCCCCGAAACAAGAACACTGAAGCTTTCTTT. V and J are TRBV7-9 and TRBJ1-1, with D unclear. CDR3 length: 14 amino acids. Trimming removed 5 bases from V and 1 base from J, with 11 bases in between. CDR1 SEHNR and CDR2 FQNEAQ come from the germline V gene (reference sequence).

The chain has TRBV27 and TRBJ1-2, with D perhaps TRBD1 (5 bases). This CDR3 region has 16 residues. Germline assignment: CDR1 MNHEY and CDR2 SMNVEV (reference sequence). V lost 3 bases and J lost 8, with 22 bases in between. The CDR3 DNA reads TGTGCCAGCAGTTTTCGCTCCGGGGGGAAGGGTAGGGGCTACACCTTC. Translation gives CASSFRSGGKGRGYTF.

CDR3 coding DNA: TGTGCCAGCAGGCTGGGGCCCTCCTACAATGAGCAGTTCTTC. Its protein is CASRLGPSYNEQFF. This chain joins TRBV27 and TRBJ2-1; D might be TRBD1 (5 bases). Germline CDR1 reads MNHEY; CDR2 reads SMNVEV (reference sequence). This CDR3 region has 14 residues. V gave up 6 bases and J gave up 0 bases, with 9 bases separating them.

V usage is TRBV7-8 and J usage is TRBJ2-3, with a weak D call TRBD2 (5 bases). V shed 3 bases and J shed 2 bases, with 9 bases lying between them. The CDR3 extends over 14 amino acids. Germline CDR1 reads SGHVS; CDR2 reads FQNEAQ. The CDR3: CASSLGEITDTQYF. Written as DNA, the CDR3 is TGTGCCAGCAGCTTGGGAGAGATCACAGATACGCAGTATTTT.

The V gene is TRBV11-3, the J gene TRBJ2-7; no clear D. Germline-derived CDR1 and CDR2 are SGHNT and YENEEA. The CDR3 is 14 amino acids. V lost 1 base to trimming and J lost 1 base, with 8 bases between them. In nucleotides, the CDR3 is TGTGCCAGCAGCTTAGCCTTCTTTTCCTACGAGCAGTACTTC. Encoded protein: CASSLAFFSYEQYF.

This clone was counted a few times. This chain joins TRBV7-2 and TRBJ1-1; D is possibly TRBD1 (5 bases). The CDR3 sequence is 14 residues long. The germline V gene has CDR1 SGHTA and CDR2 FQGNSA. The V end lost 5 bases, the J end lost 6 bases, and 16 bases lay between the germline ends. CDR3 region: CASSILIQGAEAFF. The CDR3 DNA sequence: TGTGCCAGCAGCATTCTAATTCAGGGCGCTGAAGCTTTCTTT.

V is TRBV14 and J is TRBJ1-1, with D tentatively TRBD1 (5 bases). The germline V gene encodes CDR1 SGHDN and CDR2 FVKESK. Trimming took 6 bases from V and 9 from J, leaving 29 bases between them. The CDR3 length is 17 residues. The CDR3 loop reads CASSHNHKGASRVQAFF. CDR3 DNA sequence: TGTGCCAGCAGTCACAATCATAAAGGGGCTTCTCGAGTGCAAGCTTTCTTT.

CDR3 in amino acids: CASSVGTSGSRYEQYF. The CDR3 nucleotides are TGCGCCAGCAGCGTAGGGACTAGCGGGAGTAGATACGAGCAGTACTTC. The V gene is TRBV5-1, the J gene TRBJ2-7, with 14 bases matching TRBD2. CDR3 size: 16 residues. Germline assignment: CDR1 SGHRS and CDR2 YFSETQ. V lost 4 bases, J lost 4 bases, and 7 bases stayed unmatched. The variable domain in full, completed from reference TRBV5-1 and TRBJ2-7, reads KAGVTQTPRYLIKTRGQQVTLSCSPISGHRSVSWYQQTPGQGLQFLFEYFSETQRNKGNFPGRFSGRQFSNSRSEMNVSTLELGDSALYLCASSVGTSGSRYEQYFGPGTRLTVT.

This chain uses TRBV27 with TRBJ1-2; tentative D call: TRBD1 (6 bases). The CDR3 runs to 16 residues. V lost 3 bases to trimming and J lost 5 bases, with 19 bases between them. Germline CDR1 reads MNHEY; CDR2 reads SMNVEV (reference sequence). CDR3 nucleotide sequence: TGTGCCAGCAGTTTGATGGCAGGGGCCCCGGGGTATGGCTACACCTTC. Its translation: CASSLMAGAPGYGYTF.

The chain combines TRBV6-5 with TRBJ1-1, with TRBD1 matching 7 bases. V shed 3 bases, J shed 3 bases, and the junction held 4 bases outside the gene matches. Germline V gene sequence: CDR1 MNHEY, CDR2 SVGAGI. The CDR3 extends over 14 amino acids. The CDR3 DNA reads TGTGCCAGCAGTTATTCGGGACAGTACACTGAAGCTTTCTTT. It translates to CASSYSGQYTEAFF.

The rearrangement joins TRBV5-4 to TRBJ2-1, with D perhaps matching TRBD2 (6 bases). V lost 4 bases, J lost 2 bases, and 16 bases lay in between. Germline-derived CDR1 and CDR2 are SGHNT and YYREEE (reference sequence). The CDR3 is 16 residues long. The CDR3 DNA reads as TGTGCCAGCAGCCCGTCCGGGACGGGAGCCTACAATGAGCAGTTCTTC. It is translated as CASSPSGTGAYNEQFF.